Each of the 16 T cell receptor beta chains below was sequenced from the same sample in a study of blood T cell repertoires in COVID-19. The method was immunoSEQ multiplex PCR; TCRdb's version includes in-frame clones alone and lacks a portion of them. Among fewer than 250,000 clones, 75% to 90% were seen once, and the ten largest hold about 1%. The sequencing input was peripheral blood. These receptors originate from a young man with acute or convalescent COVID-19.

This clone was detected only a few times. The rearrangement uses TRBV5-1 and TRBJ1-1, with 8 bases matching TRBD1. The CDR3 loop spans 15 amino acids. The germline CDR1 and CDR2 sequences are SGHRS and YFSETQ. Unmatched junction bases numbered 8, after V lost 3 bases and J lost 4 bases. The CDR3 region is CASSSGQGGSTEAFF. The CDR3 coding sequence is TGCGCCAGCAGCTCCGGACAGGGAGGGAGCACTGAAGCTTTCTTT.

The chain recombines TRBV28 with TRBJ1-6; TRBD1 aligns across 7 bases. V shed 7 bases, J shed 12 bases, and the junction held 15 bases outside the gene matches. Per germline, CDR1 MDHEN and CDR2 SYDVKM. The CDR3 is 15 residues long. CDR3 DNA: TGTGCCAGCAACCCCGACAGGGAAAGAGGTCGACCCCTCCACTTT. This codes for CASNPDRERGRPLHF.

The chain recombines TRBV19 with TRBJ1-4; 8 bases align to TRBD1. Germline V gene sequence: CDR1 LNHDA, CDR2 SQIVND (reference sequence). Germline trimming cut 4 bases from V and 8 bases from J; bases unmatched to any gene: 9. This CDR3 region has 15 residues. The CDR3 sequence: CASSTWDRSTEKLFF. The CDR3 bases are TGTGCCAGTAGTACCTGGGACAGGTCTACGGAAAAACTGTTTTTT.

The genes are TRBV9 and TRBJ2-7; tentatively, D is TRBD2 (6 bases). Germline CDR1 reads SGDLS; CDR2 reads YYNGEE. V lost 0 bases, J lost 6 bases, and 10 bases lay in between. CDR3 size: 13 residues. The CDR3 DNA reads as TGTGCCAGCAGCGTAGTGCGGGATTCCGAGCAGTACTTC. Protein product: CASSVVRDSEQYF. The entire variable domain, with the rest obtained from reference TRBV9 and TRBJ2-7, is as follows: DSGVTQTPKHLITATGQRVTLRCSPRSGDLSVYWYQQSLDQGLQFLIQYYNGEERAKGNILERFSAQQFPDLHSELNLSSLELGDSALYFCASSVVRDSEQYFGPGTRLTVT.

The gene calls are TRBV20-1 and TRBJ2-7; 8 nucleotides agree with TRBD1. The germline V gene has CDR1 DFQATT and CDR2 SNEGSKA (reference sequence). This CDR3 is built from 11 residues. CDR3 in DNA: TGCAGGGCAGGGGGCAGCTACGAGCAGTACTTC. This translates into CRAGGSYEQYF.

The rearrangement joins TRBV5-5 to TRBJ1-2; D possibly corresponds to TRBD1 (5 bases). The length of the CDR3 is 14 residues. Trimming pared 9 bases from V and 3 bases from J, leaving 18 bases between. From germline, CDR1 is SGHKS and CDR2 YYEKEE (reference sequence). This chain's CDR3 is CATSTPGGYYGYTF. The CDR3 nucleotides are TGTGCCACCTCCACACCCGGGGGTTACTATGGCTACACCTTC. The full variable domain, its missing parts supplied by reference TRBV5-5 and TRBJ1-2, is DAGVTQSPTHLIKTRGQQVTLRCSPISGHKSVSWYQQVLGQGPQFIFQYYEKEERGRGNFPDRFSARQFPNYSSELNVNALLLGDSALYLCATSTPGGYYGYTFGSGTRLTVV.

This clone came up a few times. The V call is TRBV28, the J call TRBJ1-2; D not resolved. CDR3 length: 11 amino acids. Germline V lookup: CDR1 MDHEN, CDR2 SYDVKM. V was clipped by 6 bases and J by 8 bases, with 10 bases between them. The CDR3 reads CASSPGGGYTF. The CDR3 region has the DNA TGTGCCAGCAGCCCAGGTGGGGGCTACACCTTC.

This sequence joins TRBV15 and TRBJ1-3; weak D call: TRBD1 (6 bases). The CDR3 is 18 amino acids. Germline values: CDR1 LNHNV, CDR2 YYDKDF (reference sequence). V dropped 0 bases and J dropped 0 bases, with 15 bases sitting between them. The CDR3 is CATSRDTPPRGSGNTIYF. DNA for the CDR3: TGTGCCACCAGCAGAGATACCCCGCCCAGGGGCTCTGGAAACACCATATATTTT.

The V gene is TRBV28, the J gene TRBJ2-7; TRBD2 matches at 8 bases. The length of the CDR3 is 14 residues. The J segment lost 0 bases and the V segment lost 3 bases, leaving 1 base of the junction unmatched. CDR1 is MDHEN and CDR2 is SYDVKM in the germline V gene. The CDR3 DNA is TGTGCCAGCAGTTTTGGGACTAGCTCCTACGAGCAGTACTTC. This translates into CASSFGTSSYEQYF.

In this sample, this clone turned up once. The genes are TRBV20-1 and TRBJ1-2; 7 positions match TRBD1. The germline V gene has CDR1 DFQATT and CDR2 SNEGSKA (reference sequence). CDR3 length: 11 amino acids. Trimming at V came to 7 bases and at J to 7 bases, leaving 6 bases not matched to a gene. The CDR3 nucleotides are TGCAGTGGAGATGACAGGGTTGGCTACACCTTC. It encodes CSGDDRVGYTF.

The chain uses TRBV7-3 and TRBJ1-5, with 7 bases lining up with TRBD1. V shed 2 bases, J shed 2 bases, and the junction held 9 bases outside the gene matches. Germline loops: CDR1 SGHTA, CDR2 FQGTGA. The length of the CDR3 is 17 residues. CDR3: CASSLGFGQECNQPQHF. CDR3 in DNA: TGTGCCAGCAGCTTAGGTTTCGGACAGGAATGCAATCAGCCCCAGCATTTT.

The J gene is TRBJ1-2, the V gene TRBV4-1; 7 bases align to TRBD1. This CDR3 has 17 residues. V gave up 3 bases and J gave up 4 bases; unmatched junction bases: 14. Germline CDR1 is MGHRA and CDR2 is YSYEKL. The CDR3 region is CASSHLGGAGTGYGYTF. In DNA form, the CDR3 reads TGCGCCAGCAGCCACCTAGGGGGCGCAGGAACCGGCTATGGCTACACCTTC.

CDR3 amino acids: CASSEGHLNTEAFF. The CDR3 DNA is TGTGCCAGCAGCGAGGGACATTTGAACACTGAAGCTTTCTTT. The V gene is TRBV9, the J gene TRBJ1-1; D may be TRBD1 (6 bases). This CDR3 contains 14 residues. V gave up 3 bases and J gave up 0 bases, with 9 bases separating them. From germline, CDR1 is SGDLS and CDR2 YYNGEE.

V is TRBV6-1 and J is TRBJ2-3, with 7 bases matching TRBD2. Losses at the gene ends were 3 bases for V and 0 bases for J; bases not matched to a gene: 12. The germline gives CDR1 MNHNS, CDR2 SASEGT. This CDR3 contains 18 residues. The DNA for the CDR3 is TGTGCCAGCAGTGAGAGAAACGGACTAGTTCCTAGCACAGATACGCAGTATTTT. Protein: CASSERNGLVPSTDTQYF.

The chain recombines TRBV5-1 with TRBJ1-6, with TRBD1 identical over 10 bases. Germline CDR1 SGHRS, CDR2 YFSETQ. V lost 0 bases to trimming and J lost 7 bases; unmatched junction nucleotides: 4. CDR3 size: 16 residues. CDR3 coding DNA: TGCGCCAGCAGCTTGGGGGGACAGGGGAAGAATTCACCCCTCCACTTT. The encoded protein is CASSLGGQGKNSPLHF.

The rearrangement uses TRBV9 and TRBJ2-7, with D possibly being TRBD2 (6 bases). Looked up from germline, CDR1 is SGDLS and CDR2 is YYNGEE. The V and J ends lost 4 bases and 1 base respectively, with 15 bases between them. The CDR3 is made up of 15 amino acids. The chain's CDR3 is CASSPSRAGSYEQYF. The CDR3 nucleotides read TGTGCCAGCAGCCCGAGCCGGGCGGGGTCCTACGAGCAGTACTTC.